A selection of T cell receptor beta chains follows, all from one sample in a study of cytomegalovirus exposure and HLA in healthy donors. Assay: immunoSEQ multiplex PCR; the TCRdb copy retains only in-frame clones and omits some. The table shows around 200,000 clones, with about three quarters occurring only once. Sequencing was carried out using PBMCs. These receptors were taken from a man aged 18-30 years in good health and CMV-seronegative. CDR3s include the opening cysteine and the closing phenylalanine or tryptophan. The D gene is left open where the match is weak.

J: TRBJ2-5
D: TRBD1
V: TRBV12-5
CDR3: CASRGGGTGPQETQYF

J: TRBJ2-7
D: -
V: TRBV14
CDR3: CASSQAGVLGEQYF

J: TRBJ2-1
D: -
V: TRBV2
CDR3: CASSDPDNEQFF

J: TRBJ1-2
D: TRBD1
V: TRBV19
CDR3: CASNPGQGGYGYTF

J: TRBJ2-7
D: TRBD1
V: TRBV9
CDR3: CASSQRDSSYEQYF

J: TRBJ1-1
D: TRBD1
V: TRBV9
CDR3: CASSVEGATEAFF

J: TRBJ2-3
D: -
V: TRBV4-3
CDR3: CASSQDSASARDTQYF

J: TRBJ1-4
D: TRBD1
V: TRBV27
CDR3: CASSLLAGTGDEKLFF

J: TRBJ1-4
D: -
V: TRBV6-5
CDR3: CASSYLRDINEKLFF

J: TRBJ1-4
D: TRBD1
V: TRBV18
CDR3: CASSPLGQGAGEKLFF

J: TRBJ2-3
D: TRBD1
V: TRBV11-3
CDR3: CASSLRTGLTDTQYF

J: TRBJ2-1
D: TRBD1
V: TRBV4-3
CDR3: CASTLGTGLYNEQFF

J: TRBJ1-1
D: -
V: TRBV10-1
CDR3: CASSDGVWDTEAFF

J: TRBJ1-4
D: -
V: TRBV7-9
CDR3: CASSLASGEKLFF

J: TRBJ2-7
D: -
V: TRBV10-3
CDR3: CAIGLDNYYEQYF